There are a few counts of the clone carrying this T cell receptor (beta chain). Its specificity is not known. The length of the CDR3 is 16 residues. The V gene's germline CDR1 is MNHEY and CDR2 SMNVEV (reference sequence). The ends were cut back, 4 bases at V and 5 bases at J, with 21 bases in the middle. TCRdb processed the reads anew with MiXCR; each CDR3 protein has one entry. In the table there are 100,000 to 150,000 distinct CDR3 sequences, around 25% of which are singletons. The sample comes from a study of T cell repertoires in cytomegalovirus infection. This sequence originates from a human donor in good health (CMV status not recorded). Some clones in this sample may be carry-over from other donors' samples. The chain combines TRBV27 with TRBJ2-7; D is possibly TRBD1 (6 bases). Source material: PBMCs, sequenced either directly or after in vitro stimulation (not recorded which). The CDR3 nucleotides are TGTGCCAGCAGTTCCTACTACAGGGCCCGGAAGGACGAGCAGTACTTC. Protein: CASSSYYRARKDEQYF.